One sample yielded the 29 T cell receptor beta chains listed below, sequenced in a study of identical twins. TCRdb recomputed calls from the 5' RACE reads with MiXCR, one row per CDR3 protein. Among about 260,000 distinct CDR3 sequences listed, roughly 7% were seen once. These data also formed part of another study, on yellow fever vaccine responses in identical twins.

Material for sequencing was memory (CD45RO+) T cells sorted from blood. All receptors derive from a woman younger than 35 in good health.

This clonotype was detected a few times. This chain uses TRBV28 with TRBJ2-1; TRBD2 is a possible D gene (6 bases). This CDR3 spans 12 amino acids. Trimming left V 8 bases short and J 9 bases short, with 14 bases between. Germline V gene lookup returns CDR1 MDHEN and CDR2 SYDVKM. The CDR3 is CASHPTGGEQFF. CDR3 DNA: TGTGCCAGCCACCCGACCGGGGGTGAGCAGTTCTTC.

The chain carries TRBV11-2 and TRBJ2-5, with D possibly matching TRBD2 (6 bases). There are 16 residues in the CDR3. The germline gives CDR1 SGHAT, CDR2 FQNNGV. The V end was cut by 0 bases, the J end by 5 bases, with 16 bases between. The CDR3 bases are TGTGCCAGCAGCTTAGATTTTGGGGGGAGCGGGGAGACCCAGTACTTC. Its translation is CASSLDFGGSGETQYF. Full variable domain (outside the CDR3, taken from reference TRBV11-2 and TRBJ2-5): EAGVAQSPRYKIIEKRQSVAFWCNPISGHATLYWYQQILGQGPKLLIQFQNNGVVDDSQLPKDRFSAERLKGVDSTLKIQPAKLEDSAVYLCASSLDFGGSGETQYFGPGTRLLVL.

The rearrangement joins TRBV9 to TRBJ2-1; 11 bases are a match to TRBD2. CDR3 length: 16 residues. With V trimmed by 2 bases and J by 8 bases, 9 bases remained unmatched. Per the germline V gene, CDR1 is SGDLS and CDR2 is YYNGEE. The CDR3: CASSVVTSGSNHEQFF. CDR3 DNA sequence: TGTGCCAGCAGCGTCGTCACTAGCGGGAGTAACCATGAGCAGTTCTTC.

This clonotype turned up a few times. This chain links TRBV20-1 with TRBJ2-5; D is perhaps TRBD1 (6 bases). The CDR3 has 14 residues. V was cut by 4 bases and J by 4 bases, with 16 bases left in between. CDR1 and CDR2 (germline): DFQATT, SNEGSKA (reference sequence). CDR3 DNA: TGCAGTGCTACCACAACAGGGTCGGCAGAGACCCAGTACTTC. It codes for CSATTTGSAETQYF.

The J gene is TRBJ1-1, the V gene TRBV10-2; D remains unclear. Germline V gene data show CDR1 as WSHSY and CDR2 as SAAADI. Trimming removed 6 bases from V and 0 bases from J, with 17 bases in between. The CDR3 has 16 amino acids. In nucleotides, the CDR3 is TGCGCCAGCAGAGGGTTTAGCACGAGGGTGAACACTGAAGCTTTCTTT. Translation: CASRGFSTRVNTEAFF.

This clonotype was seen more than once but under ten times. The chain employs TRBV10-3 and TRBJ2-7; TRBD1 agrees at 10 bases. The CDR3 is made up of 13 amino acids. V was pared by 8 bases and J by 3 bases, with 4 bases of the junction left unmatched. Germline CDR1 and CDR2: ENHRY and SYGVKD. This CDR3 reads CAISGDRGYEQYF. The CDR3 DNA is TGTGCCATCTCAGGGGACAGGGGCTACGAGCAGTACTTC.

The rearrangement uses TRBV6-1 and TRBJ2-2, with D hard to call. Trimming took 5 bases from V and 5 from J, leaving 18 bases between them. Germline loops: CDR1 MNHNS, CDR2 SASEGT. The CDR3 has 16 residues. Here the CDR3 DNA reads TGTGCCAGCAGTCCGGACCGGACCCTAAGAACCGGGGAGCTGTTTTTT. Translating gives CASSPDRTLRTGELFF.

This clonotype showed up many times. J is TRBJ2-5 and V is TRBV5-1; a weak D match, TRBD2 (5 bases). The CDR3 covers 16 residues. Looked up from germline, CDR1 is SGHRS and CDR2 is YFSETQ. V gave up 0 bases and J gave up 3 bases, with 15 bases separating them. CDR3 in DNA: TGCGCCAGCAGCTTGGTGACCAGCGGACCAGAAGAGACCCAGTACTTC. Translating gives CASSLVTSGPEETQYF.

This clonotype was detected many times. The gene calls are TRBV3-1 and TRBJ2-2; weak D call: TRBD1 (5 bases). CDR1 is LGHDT and CDR2 is YNNKEL in the germline V gene (reference sequence). The CDR3 consists of 14 residues. V was pared by 5 bases and J by 3 bases, with 10 bases between. The chain's CDR3 is CASSAQGYTGELFF. DNA for the CDR3: TGTGCCAGCAGCGCCCAGGGATACACCGGGGAGCTGTTTTTT. Using reference TRBV3-1 and TRBJ2-2 for the parts outside the CDR3, the full variable domain is DTAVSQTPKYLVTQMGNDKSIKCEQNLGHDTMYWYKQDSKKFLKIMFSYNNKELIINETVPNRFSPKSPDKAHLNLHINSLELGDSAVYFCASSAQGYTGELFFGEGSRLTVL.

V is TRBV28 and J is TRBJ2-7, with a possible D match to TRBD1 (6 bases). This CDR3 has 13 residues. CDR1 is MDHEN, CDR2 SYDVKM, per germline. Trimming took 6 bases from V and 0 from J, leaving 9 bases between them. CDR3 bases: TGTGCCAGCAGGGTACAGGGCTCCTACGAGCAGTACTTC. This sequence encodes CASRVQGSYEQYF.

V and J are TRBV7-9 and TRBJ2-2, with TRBD1 identical over 10 bases. The CDR3 totals 16 residues. After removal of 5 bases from V and 6 bases from J, the junction contained 9 bases not matched to a gene. From germline, CDR1 is SEHNR and CDR2 FQNEAQ (reference sequence). As DNA, the CDR3 is TGTGCCAGCAGCGTAGGGACAGGGGTTAACCCCGGGGAGCTGTTTTTT. It yields the protein CASSVGTGVNPGELFF.

The V gene is TRBV5-5, the J gene TRBJ2-1, with TRBD2 identical over 12 bases. This CDR3 comprises 15 residues. The germline gives CDR1 SGHKS, CDR2 YYEKEE (reference sequence). The V gene end was trimmed by 4 bases and the J gene end by 9 bases; junction bases not matched to a gene: 8. The CDR3 nucleotides read TGTGCCAGCAGCAGGCTAGCGGGAGGGCTTGGTGAGCAGTTCTTC. Translated, it gives CASSRLAGGLGEQFF.

This clonotype appeared many times. V is TRBV16 and J is TRBJ2-4; 9 nucleotides line up with TRBD2. This CDR3 is 17 amino acids long. The germline V gene encodes CDR1 KGHSY and CDR2 FQNENV. V trimming: 5 bases; J trimming: 0 bases; junction bases outside the gene matches: 8. The CDR3 nucleotides are TGTGCCAGCAGCGTTGGCCTACTAGCGGGAGCCAAAAACATTCAGTACTTC. Protein: CASSVGLLAGAKNIQYF.

This clonotype was observed a few times. The V call is TRBV3-1, the J call TRBJ2-2; D gene uncertain. This CDR3 has 12 amino acids. V gave up 4 bases and J gave up 9 bases, with 9 bases separating them. The germline gives CDR1 LGHDT, CDR2 YNNKEL (reference sequence). The CDR3 spells CASSPSARELFF. The CDR3 nucleotides read TGTGCCAGCAGCCCCTCTGCCAGGGAGCTGTTTTTT. Looking up the rest from reference TRBV3-1 and TRBJ2-2 gives the full variable domain: DTAVSQTPKYLVTQMGNDKSIKCEQNLGHDTMYWYKQDSKKFLKIMFSYNNKELIINETVPNRFSPKSPDKAHLNLHINSLELGDSAVYFCASSPSARELFFGEGSRLTVL.

This clonotype was counted between two and nine times. The chain uses TRBV5-1 and TRBJ1-1, with 10 positions matching TRBD1. CDR1 and CDR2 (germline): SGHRS, YFSETQ. This CDR3 has 15 residues. Trimming cost V 4 bases and J 5 bases; bases outside gene matches: 8. The DNA of the CDR3 is TGCGCCAGCAGCCAGGGACAGGGGCATATTACTGAAGCTTTCTTT. Amino acid sequence: CASSQGQGHITEAFF.

The sample holds a few counts of this clonotype. The chain is built from TRBV5-6 and TRBJ2-7, with 7 bases identical to TRBD2. V lost 1 base to trimming and J lost 0 bases; unmatched junction nucleotides: 4. Germline values: CDR1 SGHDT, CDR2 YYEEEE. This CDR3 region has 15 residues. The CDR3, as DNA: TGTGCCAGCAGCTTGCTTTCTAGCGGCTCCTACGAGCAGTACTTC. Its protein product is CASSLLSSGSYEQYF.

This clonotype has just a few counts. The chain recombines TRBV20-1 with TRBJ2-3; the match to TRBD2 covers 13 bases. CDR1 is DFQATT, CDR2 SNEGSKA, per germline (reference sequence). V shed 3 bases, J shed 4 bases, and the junction held 7 bases outside the gene matches. CDR3 length equals 16 residues. The DNA of the CDR3 is TGCAGTGCTAGCCGGACTAGCGGGAGTTCCGCAGATACGCAGTATTTT. Translation gives CSASRTSGSSADTQYF.

This clonotype was counted at least ten times. V usage is TRBV4-1 and J usage is TRBJ2-7, with 9 bases matching TRBD2. Germline lookup yields CDR1 MGHRA and CDR2 YSYEKL. The CDR3 length is 16 residues. J gave up 0 bases and V 1 base, and 4 bases lay outside the gene matches. The chain's CDR3 is CASSQVLAGSSYEQYF. The CDR3 DNA is TGCGCCAGCAGCCAAGTTCTAGCGGGATCCTCCTACGAGCAGTACTTC.

This clonotype was recorded at least ten times. This rearrangement joins TRBV5-1 to TRBJ1-2; 8 bases map to TRBD1. CDR1 and CDR2 from the germline V gene are SGHRS and YFSETQ. The V segment lost 5 bases and the J segment 2 bases; nucleotides outside the gene matches: 5. The CDR3 consists of 14 residues. In DNA, the CDR3 is TGCGCCAGCAGGGACCAGGGGGCGAACTATGGCTACACCTTC. This sequence encodes CASRDQGANYGYTF.

This clonotype has only a few counts. The rearrangement links TRBV7-9 to TRBJ2-7; 8 bases match TRBD1. The CDR3 sequence is 16 residues long. The V gene end was trimmed by 5 bases and the J gene end by 2 bases; junction bases not matched to a gene: 11. In germline, CDR1 is SEHNR, CDR2 FQNEAQ (reference sequence). The CDR3 bases are TGTGCCAGCAGCCCCACCCGGGCGGGACAGGCCTACGAGCAGTACTTC. It encodes CASSPTRAGQAYEQYF. The full variable domain, its missing parts supplied by reference TRBV7-9 and TRBJ2-7, is DTGVSQNPRHKITKRGQNVTFRCDPISEHNRLYWYRQTLGQGPEFLTYFQNEAQLEKSRLLSDRFSAERPKGSFSTLEIQRTEQGDSAMYLCASSPTRAGQAYEQYFGPGTRLTVT.

This clonotype was seen at least ten times. The chain employs TRBV7-9 and TRBJ2-6; D not resolved. CDR1 is SEHNR, CDR2 FQNEAQ, per germline (reference sequence). V lost 3 bases and J 0 bases, leaving 6 bases between the germline ends. This CDR3 is built from 15 residues. The CDR3 is CASSFSASGANVLTF. The CDR3 DNA sequence: TGTGCCAGCAGCTTTTCAGCCTCTGGGGCCAACGTCCTGACTTTC.

Comments on this clonotype: Sequence at one end of the junction differs from germline and may be a read error. The V call is TRBV3-1, the J call TRBJ2-6; a possible D gene is TRBD2 (6 bases). The germline CDR1 and CDR2 sequences are LGHDT and YNNKEL (reference sequence). This CDR3 is 18 amino acids long. CDR3 bases: TGTGCCAGCAGCCAAGATTTGGAGGGAACCTCTGGCGCCAACGTCCTGACTTTC. Translation gives CASSQDLEGTSGANVLTF.

This clonotype was picked up a small number of times. The chain is built from TRBV7-6 and TRBJ1-1; a weak D match, TRBD1 (6 bases). Trimming pared 0 bases from V and 1 base from J, leaving 18 bases between. CDR1 SGHVS and CDR2 FNYEAQ come from the germline V gene. The CDR3 has 18 residues. The CDR3 DNA is TGTGCCAGCAGCTTAGCGCAAACACAGAGGGGGTGGAACACTGAAGCTTTCTTT. As protein: CASSLAQTQRGWNTEAFF.

The chain uses TRBV20-1 and TRBJ2-2, with 14 bases that match TRBD2. The CDR3 covers 15 residues. Germline CDR1 and CDR2: DFQATT and SNEGSKA (reference sequence). The J segment lost 4 bases and the V segment lost 6 bases, leaving 4 bases of the junction unmatched. The CDR3 spells CSAPGLAGGTGELFF. In DNA, the CDR3 is TGCAGTGCCCCCGGACTAGCGGGGGGCACCGGGGAGCTGTTTTTT.

The table lists this clonotype with many counts. This chain uses TRBV7-9 with TRBJ2-5; the D gene is possibly TRBD1 (6 bases). V dropped 3 bases and J dropped 1 base, with 12 bases sitting between them. This CDR3 spans 15 amino acids. Germline CDR1 reads SEHNR; CDR2 reads FQNEAQ (reference sequence). CDR3: CASSFGQLIQETQYF. CDR3 coding DNA: TGTGCCAGCAGCTTCGGACAGTTGATCCAAGAGACCCAGTACTTC.

This clonotype was seen many times. The rearrangement links TRBV12-3 or TRBV12-4 to TRBJ1-5; 7 nucleotides line up with TRBD1. Germline trimming cut 4 bases from V and 3 bases from J; bases unmatched to any gene: 6. This CDR3 comprises 15 residues. In nucleotides, the CDR3 is TGTGCCAGCAGTTCCGACAGGGCCTCCAATCAGCCCCAGCATTTT. Its translation is CASSSDRASNQPQHF.

DNA for the CDR3: TGTGCCAGCAGACAGGGGGAACAGACCCAGTACTTC. Translated: CASRQGEQTQYF. V and J are TRBV6-6 and TRBJ2-5; TRBD1 matches 8 bases. J was trimmed by 6 bases and V by 6 bases; bases with no gene match: 3. Germline CDR1 and CDR2: MNHNY and SVGAGI (reference sequence). The CDR3 loop spans 12 amino acids.

This clonotype was detected a few times. This chain uses TRBV20-1 with TRBJ2-1; possible D gene TRBD2, 6 bases. In germline, CDR1 is DFQATT, CDR2 SNEGSKA (reference sequence). CDR3 length equals 10 residues. The V end was cut by 7 bases, the J end by 8 bases, with 9 bases between. The CDR3 spells CSGASDEQFF. CDR3 nucleotides: TGCAGTGGAGCTAGCGATGAGCAGTTCTTC.

This rearrangement joins TRBV5-1 to TRBJ2-2, with 9 nucleotides matching TRBD1. Germline assignment: CDR1 SGHRS and CDR2 YFSETQ. The CDR3 is made up of 16 amino acids. V dropped 4 bases and J dropped 3; count of bases not matched to a gene: 7. The CDR3 bases are TGCGCCAGCAGCATGCGCCGGGACAGGGACACCGGGGAGCTGTTTTTT. This translates into CASSMRRDRDTGELFF.